Below, 28 T cell receptor beta chains from the same sample are listed, as sequenced in a study of cytomegalovirus exposure and HLA in healthy donors. The PCR made use of 60 Vbeta and 13 Jbeta primers. Libraries were prepared by immunoSEQ multiplex PCR; TCRdb keeps only in-frame clonotypes and omits some of them. The sample includes 180,000 or so clones, 70% to 85% of them seen just once. The specimen sequenced was PBMCs. Receptor source: a man between 18 and 29 years old in good health and CMV-seronegative.

This clone occurred once. The rearrangement links TRBV21-1 to TRBJ1-1; TRBD1, the table's D call, lacks a check against the DNA. TRBV21-1 is reported as a pseudogene. The CDR3 contains 15 residues. CDR3 sequence: CASSRGGTGGTEAFF. The CDR3 DNA reads as TGTGCCAGCAGCAGAGGGGGGACAGGGGGCACTGAAGCTTTCTTT.

The chain links TRBV28 to TRBJ2-2; TRBD2 agrees at 8 bases. CDR3 length: 18 residues. V dropped 5 bases and J dropped 0; count of bases not matched to a gene: 11. Germline CDR1 MDHEN, CDR2 SYDVKM. The CDR3 protein is CASSPRTAGDSNTGELFF. In DNA form, the CDR3 reads TGTGCCAGCAGTCCCCGTACAGCGGGAGACTCGAACACCGGGGAGCTGTTTTTT. Using reference TRBV28 and TRBJ2-2 for the parts outside the CDR3, the full variable domain is DVKVTQSSRYLVKRTGEKVFLECVQDMDHENMFWYRQDPGLGLRLIYFSYDVKMKEKGDIPEGYSVSREKKERFSLILESASTNQTSMYLCASSPRTAGDSNTGELFFGEGSRLTVL.

Remarks on this clone: Distinct nucleotide sequences in the sample also encode this CDR3. This rearrangement joins TRBV5-1 to TRBJ2-7; perhaps TRBD1 as D (5 bases). Trimming removed 4 bases from V and 1 base from J, with 9 bases in between. Looked up from germline, CDR1 is SGHRS and CDR2 is YFSETQ. CDR3 length: 13 amino acids. DNA for the CDR3: TGCGCCAGCAGCCCGACAGAGTCCTACGAGCAGTACTTC. Protein: CASSPTESYEQYF.

V usage is TRBV4-1 and J usage is TRBJ1-1; TRBD1 might be the D (5 bases). The V end was cut by 5 bases, the J end by 1 base, with 8 bases between. Germline CDR1 reads MGHRA; CDR2 reads YSYEKL. The CDR3 consists of 13 residues. CDR3 sequence (DNA): TGCGCCAGCAGCACCACAGGGAACACTGAAGCTTTCTTT. Translation gives CASSTTGNTEAFF.

The CDR3: CASSRPGNCYNEQFF. CDR3 coding DNA: TGTGCCAGCAGTCGACCGGGAAACTGCTACAATGAGCAGTTCTTC. The chain recombines TRBV6-4 with TRBJ2-1, with a possible D match to TRBD2 (5 bases). CDR1 is MRHNA, CDR2 SNTAGT, per germline. This CDR3 spans 15 amino acids. V shed 5 bases and J shed 3 bases, with 14 bases lying between them.

To note about this clone: The same CDR3 arises from other DNA sequences in this sample as well. The chain employs TRBV5-1 and TRBJ1-2, with 7 positions matching TRBD1. V dropped 0 bases and J dropped 0; count of bases not matched to a gene: 2. This CDR3 region has 15 residues. Germline CDR1 reads SGHRS; CDR2 reads YFSETQ. CDR3 coding DNA: TGCGCCAGCAGCTTGGGGGACAGAGCTAACTATGGCTACACCTTC. Its protein is CASSLGDRANYGYTF.

This chain joins TRBV6-6 and TRBJ1-5; D perhaps matches TRBD1 (6 bases). The CDR3 is 16 amino acids. Germline assignment: CDR1 MNHNY and CDR2 SVGAGI (reference sequence). Trimming shortened V by 2 bases and J by 4 bases, and 15 bases separated the two germline ends. The CDR3 region has the DNA TGTGCCAGCAGTTACCGCCAGGACAGAACAAATCAGCCCCAGCATTTT. Translated, it gives CASSYRQDRTNQPQHF.

The chain combines TRBV2 with TRBJ2-1; D perhaps matches TRBD1 (5 bases). Per germline, CDR1 SNHLY and CDR2 FYNNEI. Trimming removed 8 bases at V and 4 bases at J, with 12 bases between. There are 13 residues in the CDR3. The CDR3 spells CASGPGSYNEQFF. The CDR3 DNA follows: TGTGCCAGCGGGCCAGGGTCATACAATGAGCAGTTCTTC.

The chain has TRBV18 and TRBJ1-6; tentatively, D is TRBD1 (5 bases). Trimming left V 4 bases short and J 10 bases short, with 11 bases between. CDR3 length: 13 residues. Germline V lookup: CDR1 KGHSH, CDR2 LQKENI. CDR3 DNA sequence: TGTGCCAGCTCACTAGGGGATCGCTCACCCCTCCACTTT. Residues: CASSLGDRSPLHF.

V and J are TRBV7-2 and TRBJ2-5, with 7 bases identical to TRBD1. CDR3 length equals 13 residues. The V segment lost 5 bases and the J segment 5 bases; nucleotides outside the gene matches: 5. Germline-derived CDR1 and CDR2 are SGHTA and FQGNSA. The CDR3 DNA reads TGTGCCAGCAGCCTCAACAGGGGCGAGACCCAGTACTTC. Translating it yields CASSLNRGETQYF.

The rearrangement links TRBV13 to TRBJ2-1; 9 bases align to TRBD2. With 5 bases clipped from V and 8 bases from J, the junction kept 10 bases outside the gene matches. The germline CDR1 and CDR2 sequences are PRHDT and FYEKMQ (reference sequence). The CDR3 is 15 amino acids. This chain's CDR3 is CASSPGRGGMYEQFF. As DNA, the CDR3 is TGTGCCAGCAGCCCCGGGCGGGGGGGCATGTATGAGCAGTTCTTC.

The chain uses TRBV28 and TRBJ2-7; TRBD2 matches at 12 bases. V lost 4 bases to trimming and J lost 7 bases; unmatched junction nucleotides: 8. The CDR3 contains 15 residues. Germline loops: CDR1 MDHEN, CDR2 SYDVKM. The CDR3, as DNA: TGTGCCAGCAGTTACCGGACTAGCGGGACCCGGGAGCAGTACTTC. This translates into CASSYRTSGTREQYF. The full variable domain, in which reference TRBV28 and TRBJ2-7 provide the parts outside the CDR3, is DVKVTQSSRYLVKRTGEKVFLECVQDMDHENMFWYRQDPGLGLRLIYFSYDVKMKEKGDIPEGYSVSREKKERFSLILESASTNQTSMYLCASSYRTSGTREQYFGPGTRLTVT.

The genes are TRBV5-4 and TRBJ1-1, with 7 bases that match TRBD1. This CDR3 has 14 residues. The junction had 2 bases not matched to a gene; V was cut back by 2 bases and J by 1 base. The germline CDR1 and CDR2 sequences are SGHNT and YYREEE (reference sequence). DNA of the CDR3: TGTGCCAGCAGCTTCAGGGGGAGGAACACTGAAGCTTTCTTT. Its protein is CASSFRGRNTEAFF.

This clone was detected only a few times. This chain connects TRBV18 to TRBJ1-1, with 7 bases aligning to TRBD1. V lost 6 bases to trimming and J lost 1 base; unmatched junction nucleotides: 8. The V gene's germline CDR1 is KGHSH and CDR2 LQKENI. The CDR3 contains 15 residues. Written as DNA, the CDR3 is TGTGCCAGCTCGCCGGGACAGCAACAGAACACTGAAGCTTTCTTT. It encodes CASSPGQQQNTEAFF.

This chain links TRBV19 with TRBJ2-3, with D tentatively TRBD2 (5 bases). V was shortened by 6 bases and J by 2 bases, with 15 bases between the two germline ends. CDR3 length: 15 residues. Germline V lookup: CDR1 LNHDA, CDR2 SQIVND (reference sequence). CDR3 bases: TGTGCCAGTAGCGACCGAGCGGACTCCACAGATACGCAGTATTTT. This encodes CASSDRADSTDTQYF.

The chain couples TRBV4-3 to TRBJ2-3, with D unresolved. Germline CDR1 reads LGHNA; CDR2 reads YSLEER. Trimming stripped 1 base from V and 4 bases from J, with 12 bases between. The length of the CDR3 is 15 residues. The CDR3 is CASSQVPPRADTQYF. The CDR3 DNA reads TGCGCCAGCAGCCAAGTTCCACCTAGAGCAGATACGCAGTATTTT.

The rearrangement joins TRBV6-1 to TRBJ2-7; 7 bases are shared with TRBD2. Germline-derived CDR1 and CDR2 are MNHNS and SASEGT. The CDR3 has 16 residues. V gave up 4 bases and J gave up 3 bases; unmatched junction bases: 12. The CDR3 here is CASSGDSGLLIYEQYF. DNA for the CDR3: TGTGCCAGCAGTGGGGATAGCGGGCTTCTTATCTACGAGCAGTACTTC.

This clone was recorded a few times. V is TRBV7-6 and J is TRBJ1-2; D is ambiguous. The germline V gene encodes CDR1 SGHVS and CDR2 FNYEAQ. The CDR3 extends over 12 amino acids. Trimming shortened V by 5 bases and J by 8 bases, and 12 bases separated the two germline ends. CDR3 in DNA: TGTGCCAGCAGCACCCTATGGGAGGGCTACACCTTC. Translating gives CASSTLWEGYTF.

Regarding this clone: This specimen includes other DNA sequences encoding the same CDR3. The chain recombines TRBV18 with TRBJ2-3; TRBD2 matches at 7 bases. In germline, CDR1 is KGHSH, CDR2 LQKENI. With 6 bases clipped from V and 4 bases from J, the junction kept 4 bases outside the gene matches. This CDR3 has 13 amino acids. CDR3 in DNA: TGTGCCAGCTCCCGGACTAGTTCAGATACGCAGTATTTT. Translation: CASSRTSSDTQYF.

The genes are TRBV19 and TRBJ1-1; no firm D call. Per germline, CDR1 LNHDA and CDR2 SQIVND (reference sequence). The CDR3 spans 13 residues. The V and J ends lost 3 bases and 2 bases respectively, with 7 bases between them. CDR3 residues: CASSMRVNTEAFF. The CDR3 bases are TGTGCCAGTAGTATGAGGGTCAACACTGAAGCTTTCTTT.

Only a few counts were recorded for this clone. The V and J genes are TRBV29-1 and TRBJ2-5; the D gene is possibly TRBD1 (5 bases). Germline V gene data show CDR1 as SQVTM and CDR2 as ANQGSEA. The CDR3 loop spans 15 amino acids. The V and J ends lost 0 bases and 2 bases respectively, with 13 bases between them. Here the CDR3 DNA reads TGCAGCGTTGAAGATCCAGGGAAGGGGCAAGAGACCCAGTACTTC. This codes for CSVEDPGKGQETQYF. The full variable domain, with the rest looked up from reference TRBV29-1 and TRBJ2-5, is SAVISQKPSRDICQRGTSLTIQCQVDSQVTMMFWYRQQPGQSLTLIATANQGSEATYESGFVIDKFPISRPNLTFSTLTVSNMSPEDSSIYLCSVEDPGKGQETQYFGPGTRLLVL.

The chain carries TRBV9 and TRBJ1-2; D possibly corresponds to TRBD1 (5 bases). The V end was cut by 10 bases, the J end by 3 bases, with 13 bases between. CDR1 is SGDLS, CDR2 YYNGEE, per germline. The CDR3 sequence is 12 residues long. The CDR3 region has the DNA TGTGCCGGCCCTCGGGGGGACTATGGCTACACCTTC. This codes for CAGPRGDYGYTF.

The rearrangement uses TRBV30 and TRBJ2-3, with D perhaps TRBD2 (6 bases). Germline V gene lookup returns CDR1 GTSNPN and CDR2 SVGIG (reference sequence). Trimming took off 3 bases at V and 3 bases at J, with 13 bases between the two ends. This CDR3 contains 14 residues. This CDR3 is CAWRAGGATDTQYF. The CDR3 DNA is TGTGCCTGGAGAGCCGGCGGGGCAACAGATACGCAGTATTTT.

This clone came up a few times. V usage is TRBV7-9 and J usage is TRBJ2-7; 10 bases match TRBD2. This CDR3 contains 17 residues. Germline V gene sequence: CDR1 SEHNR, CDR2 FQNEAQ (reference sequence). V lost 4 bases and J lost 0; bases outside the gene matches: 9. In nucleotides, the CDR3 is TGTGCCAGCAGCTACGGGGTAGCGGGAGGCCACTCCTACGAGCAGTACTTC. Encoded protein: CASSYGVAGGHSYEQYF.

Note on this clone: The junction and the germline gene differ at one end; a read error may be behind it. The rearrangement uses TRBV7-7 and TRBJ2-1; 7 positions agree with TRBD2. The CDR3 totals 15 residues. Germline V gives CDR1 SSHAT, CDR2 FNYEAQ (reference sequence). The CDR3 loop is CASSLGRDGHNEQFF. The CDR3 region has the DNA TGTGCTAGCAGCTTAGGGAGGGACGGCCACAATGAGCAGTTCTTC.

This clone was recorded only once. The V and J genes are TRBV4-3 and TRBJ2-7; 8 bases map to TRBD1. The CDR3 length is 18 residues. In germline, CDR1 is LGHNA, CDR2 YSLEER. V gave up 0 bases and J gave up 2 bases; unmatched junction bases: 12. The CDR3 sequence is CASSQEFRAGGHTYEQYF. Here the CDR3 DNA reads TGCGCCAGCAGCCAAGAGTTTCGGGCAGGGGGCCATACCTACGAGCAGTACTTC.

The chain combines TRBV2 with TRBJ1-2; possible D gene TRBD1, 6 bases. Germline V gene lookup returns CDR1 SNHLY and CDR2 FYNNEI. Trimming stripped 4 bases from V and 5 bases from J, with 26 bases between. The CDR3 length is 18 residues. As DNA, the CDR3 is TGTGCCAGCAGTGTACAGGGCGGTCCGGTGTCTGCGGAATATGGCTACACCTTC. Protein: CASSVQGGPVSAEYGYTF.

This clone was counted between two and nine times. This chain links TRBV7-2 with TRBJ2-3; 7 positions match TRBD2. The CDR3 covers 15 residues. Germline CDR1 and CDR2: SGHTA and FQGNSA. J was trimmed by 0 bases and V by 5 bases; bases with no gene match: 5. The DNA of the CDR3 is TGTGCCAGCAGCCCCGGGACTATTAGCACAGATACGCAGTATTTT. Its protein product is CASSPGTISTDTQYF.